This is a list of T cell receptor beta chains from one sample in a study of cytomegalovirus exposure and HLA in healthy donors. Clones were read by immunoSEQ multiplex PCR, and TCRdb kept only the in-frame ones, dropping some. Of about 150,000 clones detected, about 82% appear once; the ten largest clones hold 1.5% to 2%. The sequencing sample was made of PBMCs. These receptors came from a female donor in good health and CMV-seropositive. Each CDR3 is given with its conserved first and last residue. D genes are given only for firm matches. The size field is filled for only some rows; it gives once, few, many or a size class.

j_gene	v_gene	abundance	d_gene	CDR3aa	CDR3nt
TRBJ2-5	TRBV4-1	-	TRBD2	CASSQDGTSGAETQYF	TGCGCCAGCAGCCAAGACGGGACTAGCGGGGCAGAGACCCAGTACTTC
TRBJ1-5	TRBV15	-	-	CATSSDDSVNQPQHF	TGTGCCACCAGTTCGGACGACAGTGTTAATCAGCCCCAGCATTTT
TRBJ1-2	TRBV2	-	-	CASSPQGYGYTF	TGTGCCAGCAGTCCCCAGGGCTATGGCTACACCTTC
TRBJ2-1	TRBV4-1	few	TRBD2	CASSQVRSGRTLFF	TGCGCCAGCAGCCAAGTCCGGAGCGGGAGAACGTTGTTCTTC
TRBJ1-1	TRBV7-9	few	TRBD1	CASSVRTGNTEAFF	TGTGCCAGCAGCGTACGGACAGGGAACACTGAAGCTTTCTTT
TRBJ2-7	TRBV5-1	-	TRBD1	CASSPDRDRAHEQYF	TGCGCCAGCAGCCCGGACCGGGACAGGGCCCACGAGCAGTACTTC
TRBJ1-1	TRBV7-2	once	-	CASSPNFQAGEAFF	TGTGCCAGCAGCCCAAATTTCCAGGCGGGAGAAGCTTTCTTT
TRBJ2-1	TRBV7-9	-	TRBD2	CASSRSGRAVPNEQFF	TGTGCCAGCAGCCGTAGCGGGAGGGCCGTACCCAATGAGCAGTTCTTC
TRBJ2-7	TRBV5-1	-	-	CASKNRESYEQYF	TGCGCCAGCAAAAACAGGGAATCCTACGAGCAGTACTTC
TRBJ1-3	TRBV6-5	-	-	CASRQVGVGNTIYF	TGTGCCAGCAGGCAGGTGGGAGTCGGAAACACCATATATTTT
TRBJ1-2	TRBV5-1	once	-	CASSFNPSEQGDGYTF	TGCGCCAGCAGCTTCAACCCTTCCGAACAGGGAGATGGCTACACCTTC
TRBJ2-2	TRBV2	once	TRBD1	CASLQDRANTGELFF	TGTGCCAGCTTACAAGACAGGGCGAACACCGGGGAGCTGTTTTTT
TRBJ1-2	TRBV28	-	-	CAIPGSNYGYTF	TGTGCCATCCCAGGGTCTAACTATGGCTACACCTTC
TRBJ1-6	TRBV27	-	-	CASSLSGQFYNSPLHF	TGTGCCAGCAGTTTATCGGGGCAGTTTTATAATTCACCCCTCCACTTT
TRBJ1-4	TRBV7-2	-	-	CASSLDRVDEKLFF	TGTGCCAGCAGCTTAGACAGGGTAGATGAAAAACTGTTTTTT
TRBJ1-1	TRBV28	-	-	CASSTTPRQTYTEAFF	TGTGCCAGCAGTACAACCCCGAGACAGACTTACACTGAAGCTTTCTTT
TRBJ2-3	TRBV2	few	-	CASNDALVLGTDTQYF	TGTGCCAGCAACGATGCCCTAGTTCTGGGCACAGATACGCAGTATTTT
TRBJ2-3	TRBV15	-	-	CATSRDSPRAGFTDTQYF	TGTGCCACCAGCAGAGATTCCCCCAGGGCCGGTTTCACAGATACGCAGTATTTT
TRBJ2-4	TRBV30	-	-	CAWSPQSLAKNIQYF	TGTGCCTGGAGCCCCCAGTCCCTAGCCAAAAACATTCAGTACTTC
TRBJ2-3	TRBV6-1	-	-	CASSGTGLDTQYF	TGTGCCAGCAGTGGAACAGGGTTAGATACGCAGTATTTT
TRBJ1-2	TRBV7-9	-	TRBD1	CASSPGQGHGYTF	TGTGCCAGCAGCCCTGGACAGGGCCATGGCTACACCTTC